A single T cell receptor beta chain is shown here with its context. Repertoires were generated with immunoSEQ multiplex PCR, while TCRdb's copy carries only in-frame clones and drops some. The table shows roughly 80,000 clones, with approximately 80% occurring only once. The data were obtained in a study of blood T cell repertoires in COVID-19. CDR1 and CDR2 from the germline V gene are MNHEY and SVGAGI. V was clipped by 8 bases and J by 11 bases, with 13 bases between them. This CDR3 has 12 amino acids. The chain is built from TRBV6-5 and TRBJ2-6; perhaps TRBD1 as D (5 bases). The TCR comes from a woman aged 60-70 years with acute or convalescent COVID-19. The specimen sequenced was peripheral blood. CDR3 coding DNA: TGTGCCAGCGGCAGGGTGGTTGACGTCCTGACTTTC. This translates into CASGRVVDVLTF.